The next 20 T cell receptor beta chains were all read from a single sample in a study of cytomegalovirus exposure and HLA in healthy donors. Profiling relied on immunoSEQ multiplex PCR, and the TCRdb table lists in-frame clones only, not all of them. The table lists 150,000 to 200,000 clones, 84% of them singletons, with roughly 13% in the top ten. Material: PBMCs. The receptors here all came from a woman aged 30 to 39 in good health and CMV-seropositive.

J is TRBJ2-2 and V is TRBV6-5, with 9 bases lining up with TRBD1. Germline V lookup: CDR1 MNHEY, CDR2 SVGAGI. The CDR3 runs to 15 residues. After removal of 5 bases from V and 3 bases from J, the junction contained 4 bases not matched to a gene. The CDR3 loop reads CASSRQGVDTGELFF. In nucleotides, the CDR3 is TGTGCCAGCAGTCGACAGGGGGTAGACACCGGGGAGCTGTTTTTT.

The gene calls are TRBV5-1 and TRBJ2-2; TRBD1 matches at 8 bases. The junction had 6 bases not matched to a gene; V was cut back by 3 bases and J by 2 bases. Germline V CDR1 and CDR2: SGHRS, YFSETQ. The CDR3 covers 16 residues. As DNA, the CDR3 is TGCGCCAGCAGCTACGGACAGGGCCCAAACACCGGGGAGCTGTTTTTT. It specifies CASSYGQGPNTGELFF.

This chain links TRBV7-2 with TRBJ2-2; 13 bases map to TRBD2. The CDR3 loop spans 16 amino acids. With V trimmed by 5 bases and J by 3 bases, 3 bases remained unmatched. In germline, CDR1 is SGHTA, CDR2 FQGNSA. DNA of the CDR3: TGTGCCAGCAGCCGACTAGCGGGAGGTCACACCGGGGAGCTGTTTTTT. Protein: CASSRLAGGHTGELFF.

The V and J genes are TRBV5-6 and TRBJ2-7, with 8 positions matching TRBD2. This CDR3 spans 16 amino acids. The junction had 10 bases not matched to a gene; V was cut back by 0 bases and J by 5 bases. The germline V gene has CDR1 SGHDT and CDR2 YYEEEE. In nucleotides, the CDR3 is TGTGCCAGCAGCTTGGCCGCAAGCGGGAGTACCCACGAGCAGTACTTC. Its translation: CASSLAASGSTHEQYF. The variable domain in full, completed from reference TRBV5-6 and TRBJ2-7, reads DAGVTQSPTHLIKTRGQQVTLRCSPKSGHDTVSWYQQALGQGPQFIFQYYEEEERQRGNFPDRFSGHQFPNYSSELNVNALLLGDSALYLCASSLAASGSTHEQYFGPGTRLTVT.

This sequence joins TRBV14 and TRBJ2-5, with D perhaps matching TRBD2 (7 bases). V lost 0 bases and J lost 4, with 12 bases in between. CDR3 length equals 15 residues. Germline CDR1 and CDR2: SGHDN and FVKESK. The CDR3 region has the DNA TGTGCCAGCAGCCAAGATCGGGGGGCTCGAGAGACCCAGTACTTC. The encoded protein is CASSQDRGARETQYF.

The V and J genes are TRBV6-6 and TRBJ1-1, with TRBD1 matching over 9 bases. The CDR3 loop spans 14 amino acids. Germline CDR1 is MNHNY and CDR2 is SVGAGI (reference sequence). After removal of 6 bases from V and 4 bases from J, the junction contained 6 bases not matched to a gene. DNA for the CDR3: TGTGCCAGCAGCATCGGACAGGGGAGCACTGAAGCTTTCTTT. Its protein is CASSIGQGSTEAFF.

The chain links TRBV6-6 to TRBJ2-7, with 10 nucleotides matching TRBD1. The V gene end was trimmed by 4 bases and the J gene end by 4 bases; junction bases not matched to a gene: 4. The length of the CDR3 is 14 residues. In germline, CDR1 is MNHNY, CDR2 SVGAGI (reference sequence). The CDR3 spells CASSLKGQGYEQYF. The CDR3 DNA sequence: TGTGCCAGCAGTTTAAAGGGACAGGGGTACGAGCAGTACTTC.

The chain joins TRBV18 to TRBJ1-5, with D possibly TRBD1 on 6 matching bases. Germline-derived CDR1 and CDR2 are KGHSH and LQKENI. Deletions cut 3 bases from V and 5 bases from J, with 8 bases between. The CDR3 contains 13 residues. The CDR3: CASSPGHDQPQHF. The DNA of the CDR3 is TGTGCCAGCTCACCGGGACACGATCAGCCCCAGCATTTT.

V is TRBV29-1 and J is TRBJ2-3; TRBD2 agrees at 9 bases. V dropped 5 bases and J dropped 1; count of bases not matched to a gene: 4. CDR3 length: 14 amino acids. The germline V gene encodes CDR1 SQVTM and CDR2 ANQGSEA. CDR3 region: CSVFIAGGTDTQYF. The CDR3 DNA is TGCAGCGTTTTCATAGCGGGGGGCACAGATACGCAGTATTTT.

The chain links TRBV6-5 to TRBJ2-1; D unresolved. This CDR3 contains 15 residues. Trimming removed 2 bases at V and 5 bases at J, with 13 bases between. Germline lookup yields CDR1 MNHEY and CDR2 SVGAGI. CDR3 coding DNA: TGTGCCAGCAGTTACGGCCATCCCCGAAACAATGAGCAGTTCTTC. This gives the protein CASSYGHPRNNEQFF.

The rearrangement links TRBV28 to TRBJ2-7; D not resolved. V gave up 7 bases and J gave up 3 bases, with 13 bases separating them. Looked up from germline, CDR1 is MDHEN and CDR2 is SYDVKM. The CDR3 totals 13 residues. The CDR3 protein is CASKGELSYEQYF. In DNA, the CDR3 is TGTGCCAGCAAAGGAGAGCTAAGCTACGAGCAGTACTTC.

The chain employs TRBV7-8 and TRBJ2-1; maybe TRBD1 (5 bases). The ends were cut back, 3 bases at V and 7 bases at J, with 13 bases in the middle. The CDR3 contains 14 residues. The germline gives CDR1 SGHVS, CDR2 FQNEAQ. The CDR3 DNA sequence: TGTGCCAGCAGCTTGCTCACAGGCTTGAATGAGCAGTTCTTC. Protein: CASSLLTGLNEQFF.

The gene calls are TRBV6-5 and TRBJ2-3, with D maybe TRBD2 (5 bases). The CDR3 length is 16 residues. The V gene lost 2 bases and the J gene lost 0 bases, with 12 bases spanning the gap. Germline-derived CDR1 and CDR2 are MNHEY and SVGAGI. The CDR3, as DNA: TGTGCCAGCAGTTACCGGAGGTCTTCTAGCACAGATACGCAGTATTTT. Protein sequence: CASSYRRSSSTDTQYF.

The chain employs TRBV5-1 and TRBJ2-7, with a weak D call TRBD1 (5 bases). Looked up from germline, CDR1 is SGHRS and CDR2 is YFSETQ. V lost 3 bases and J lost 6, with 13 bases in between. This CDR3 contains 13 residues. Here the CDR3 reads CASSSQGSIEQYF. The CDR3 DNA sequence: TGCGCCAGCAGCTCCCAGGGATCTATCGAGCAGTACTTC.

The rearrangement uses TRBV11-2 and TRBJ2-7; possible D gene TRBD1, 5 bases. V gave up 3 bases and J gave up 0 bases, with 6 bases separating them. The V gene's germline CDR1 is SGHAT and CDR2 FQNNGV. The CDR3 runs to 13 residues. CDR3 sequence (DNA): TGTGCCAGCAGCTTTGGGGCCTCCTACGAGCAGTACTTC. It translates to CASSFGASYEQYF.

The CDR3 region has the DNA TGTGCCAGCAGTGAATTGGCACAAGAGACCCAGTACTTC. Residues: CASSELAQETQYF. This chain joins TRBV25-1 and TRBJ2-5; unclear D gene. The germline V and J ends were trimmed by 1 base and 2 bases, with 5 bases remaining between them. This CDR3 comprises 13 residues. Germline loops: CDR1 MGHDK, CDR2 SYGVNS.

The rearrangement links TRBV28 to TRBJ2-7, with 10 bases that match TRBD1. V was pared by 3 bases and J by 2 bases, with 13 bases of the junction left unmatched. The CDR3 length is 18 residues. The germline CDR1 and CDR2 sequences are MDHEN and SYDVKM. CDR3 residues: CASSLSSDGQGDPYEQYF. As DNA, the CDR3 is TGTGCCAGCAGTTTGTCGTCTGATGGACAGGGGGACCCCTACGAGCAGTACTTC.

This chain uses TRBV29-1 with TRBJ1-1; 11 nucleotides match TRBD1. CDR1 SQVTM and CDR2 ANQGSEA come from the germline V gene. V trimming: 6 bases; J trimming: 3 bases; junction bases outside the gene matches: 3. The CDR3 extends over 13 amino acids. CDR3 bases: TGCAGCGTGGGACAGGGGGGGTACACTGAAGCTTTCTTT. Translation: CSVGQGGYTEAFF.

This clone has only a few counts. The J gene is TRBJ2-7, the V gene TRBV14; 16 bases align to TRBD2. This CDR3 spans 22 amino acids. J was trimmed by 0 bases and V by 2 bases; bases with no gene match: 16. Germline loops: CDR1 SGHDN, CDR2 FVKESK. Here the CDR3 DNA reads TGTGCCAGCAGCCAAAGGGCCCTTTTCCCGGGACTAGCGGGAGGGCACTCCTACGAGCAGTACTTC. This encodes CASSQRALFPGLAGGHSYEQYF.

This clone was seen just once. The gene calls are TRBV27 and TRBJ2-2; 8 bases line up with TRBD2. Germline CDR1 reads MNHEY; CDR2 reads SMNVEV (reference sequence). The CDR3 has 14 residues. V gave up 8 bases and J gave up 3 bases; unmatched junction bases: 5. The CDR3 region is CASGLAHDTGELFF. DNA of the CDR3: TGTGCCAGCGGACTAGCCCATGACACCGGGGAGCTGTTTTTT.